This paragraph covers one T cell receptor (beta chain) sequence. The sample belongs to a study of TIL therapy for anti-PD-1-resistant metastatic lung cancer. Study-wide background: Median tumor PD-L1 proportion score was about 6%. Most patients had lung adenocarcinoma; several tumors were EGFR-mutant, two ALK-rearranged; half smoked currently or formerly.

The CDR3 sequence is 16 residues long. Germline CDR1 and CDR2: SGHVS and FNYEAQ. The V end lost 1 base, the J end lost 3 bases, and 16 bases lay between the germline ends. Documented time point: pre-treatment sample, taken before nivolumab and TIL therapy. The tumor samples were excised metastases, mostly pleural nodules or supraclavicular lymph nodes. Tumors were harvested before any PD-1/PD-L1 blockade. Adults with stage 4 NSCLC were enrolled in a phase I trial. This was the immunoSEQ v3 assay. The protocol was immunoSEQ multiplex PCR, while the TCRdb copy is restricted to in-frame clones and leaves out a portion. Found here are about 50,000 clones, less than 75% of them singletons; the top ten hold about 6%.

The chain couples TRBV7-6 to TRBJ2-7; unclear D gene. Sequencing used tumor tissue, obtained at baseline. This clonotype originated in a person aged 25-80 years with non-small cell lung cancer. DNA of the CDR3: TGTGCCAGCAGCTTAGTTCGTGCTCGTTTAGTCTACGAGCAGTACTTC. As protein: CASSLVRARLVYEQYF.